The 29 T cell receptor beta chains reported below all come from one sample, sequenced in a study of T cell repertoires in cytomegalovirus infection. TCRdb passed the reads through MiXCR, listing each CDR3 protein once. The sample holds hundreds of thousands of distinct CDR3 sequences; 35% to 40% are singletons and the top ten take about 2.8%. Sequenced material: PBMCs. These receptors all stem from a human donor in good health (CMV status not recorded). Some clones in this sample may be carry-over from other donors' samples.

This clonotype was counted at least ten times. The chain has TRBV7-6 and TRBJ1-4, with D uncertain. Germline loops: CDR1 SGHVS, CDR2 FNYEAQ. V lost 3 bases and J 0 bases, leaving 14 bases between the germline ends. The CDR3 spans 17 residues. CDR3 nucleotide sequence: TGTGCCAGCAGCTTCCTGGCACCCACTGCAACTAATGAAAAACTGTTTTTT. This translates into CASSFLAPTATNEKLFF. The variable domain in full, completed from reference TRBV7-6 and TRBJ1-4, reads GAGVSQSPRYKVTKRGQDVALRCDPISGHVSLYWYRQALGQGPEFLTYFNYEAQQDKSGLPNDRFSAERPEGSISTLTIQRTEQRDSAMYRCASSFLAPTATNEKLFFGSGTQLSVL.

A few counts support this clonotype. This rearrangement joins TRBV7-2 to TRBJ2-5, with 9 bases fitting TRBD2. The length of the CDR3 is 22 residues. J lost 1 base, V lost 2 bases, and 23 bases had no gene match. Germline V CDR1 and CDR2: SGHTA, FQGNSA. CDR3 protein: CASSLYRASGEMGRVSQETQYF. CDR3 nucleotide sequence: TGTGCCAGCAGCTTATACAGGGCTAGCGGGGAAATGGGAAGAGTTAGCCAAGAGACCCAGTACTTC.

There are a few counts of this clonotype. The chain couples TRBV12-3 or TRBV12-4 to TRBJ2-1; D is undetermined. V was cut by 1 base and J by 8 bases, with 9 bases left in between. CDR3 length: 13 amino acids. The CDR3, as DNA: TGTGCCAGCAGTTTAGTTAAGGGCTATGAGCAGTTCTTC. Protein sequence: CASSLVKGYEQFF.

This CDR3 reads CSVDRENTDTQYF. CDR3 DNA sequence: TGCAGCGTCGACAGGGAGAACACAGATACGCAGTATTTT. The chain joins TRBV29-1 to TRBJ2-3; 7 bases align to TRBD1. V lost 6 bases to trimming and J lost 2 bases; unmatched junction nucleotides: 5. Germline V gene data show CDR1 as SQVTM and CDR2 as ANQGSEA. CDR3 length: 13 amino acids.

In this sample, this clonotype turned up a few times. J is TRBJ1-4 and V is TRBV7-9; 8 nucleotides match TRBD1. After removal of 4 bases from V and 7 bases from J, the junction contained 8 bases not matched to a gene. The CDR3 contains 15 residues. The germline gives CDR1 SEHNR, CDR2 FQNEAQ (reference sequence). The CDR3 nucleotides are TGTGCCAGCAGCTCACAGGGGGGAGAGGGTGAAAAACTGTTTTTT. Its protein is CASSSQGGEGEKLFF.

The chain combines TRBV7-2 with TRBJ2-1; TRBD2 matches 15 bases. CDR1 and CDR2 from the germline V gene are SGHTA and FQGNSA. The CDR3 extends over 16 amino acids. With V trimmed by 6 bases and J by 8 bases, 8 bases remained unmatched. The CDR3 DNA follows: TGTGCCAGCAGGGGGGGGACTAGCGGGGGGTACCATGAGCAGTTCTTC. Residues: CASRGGTSGGYHEQFF.

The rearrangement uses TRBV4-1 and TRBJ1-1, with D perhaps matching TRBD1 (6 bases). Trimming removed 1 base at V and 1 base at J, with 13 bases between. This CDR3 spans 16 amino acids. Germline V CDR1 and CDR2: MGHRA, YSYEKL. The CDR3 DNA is TGCGCCAGCAGCCAAGGGGACAAGGGAACGAACACTGAAGCTTTCTTT. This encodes CASSQGDKGTNTEAFF.

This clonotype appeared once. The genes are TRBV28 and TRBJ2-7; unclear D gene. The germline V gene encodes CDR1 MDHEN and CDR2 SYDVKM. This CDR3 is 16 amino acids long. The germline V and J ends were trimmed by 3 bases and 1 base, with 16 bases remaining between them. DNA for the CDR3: TGTGCCAGCAGTTTGTCCTACGACGGTTATTCCTACGAGCAGTACTTC. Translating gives CASSLSYDGYSYEQYF. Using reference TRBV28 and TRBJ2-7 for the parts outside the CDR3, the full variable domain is DVKVTQSSRYLVKRTGEKVFLECVQDMDHENMFWYRQDPGLGLRLIYFSYDVKMKEKGDIPEGYSVSREKKERFSLILESASTNQTSMYLCASSLSYDGYSYEQYFGPGTRLTVT.

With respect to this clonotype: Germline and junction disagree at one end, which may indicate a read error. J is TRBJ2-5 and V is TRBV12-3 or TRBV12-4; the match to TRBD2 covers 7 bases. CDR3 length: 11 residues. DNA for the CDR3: TGTGCCAGCAGTTCCGGGACTACCCTCAACTTC. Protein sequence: CASSSGTTLNF.

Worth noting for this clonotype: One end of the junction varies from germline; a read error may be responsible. The CDR3 DNA reads as TGTGCCAGCGGGATCGGGACCGACGTGTGCTTC. Encoded protein: CASGIGTDVCF. This chain joins TRBV6-5 and TRBJ2-5; TRBD1 or TRBD2 may be the D gene (5 bases each). Germline lookup yields CDR1 MNHEY and CDR2 SVGAGI. This CDR3 has 11 residues.

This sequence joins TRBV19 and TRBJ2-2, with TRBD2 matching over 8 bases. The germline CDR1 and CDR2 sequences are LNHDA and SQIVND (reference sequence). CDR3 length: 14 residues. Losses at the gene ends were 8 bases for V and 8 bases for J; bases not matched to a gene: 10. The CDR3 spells CASSAGGVTGELFF. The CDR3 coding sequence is TGTGCCAGTTCGGCGGGAGGCGTCACAGGGGAGCTGTTTTTT. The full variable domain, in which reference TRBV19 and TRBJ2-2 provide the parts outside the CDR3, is DGGITQSPKYLFRKEGQNVTLSCEQNLNHDAMYWYRQDPGQGLRLIYYSQIVNDFQKGDIAEGYSVSREKKESFPLTVTSAQKNPTAFYLCASSAGGVTGELFFGEGSRLTVL.

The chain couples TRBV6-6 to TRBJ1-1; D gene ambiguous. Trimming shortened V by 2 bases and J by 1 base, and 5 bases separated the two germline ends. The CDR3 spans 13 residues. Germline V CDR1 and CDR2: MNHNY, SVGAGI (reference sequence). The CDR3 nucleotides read TGTGCCAGCAGTTACAATCAGAACACTGAAGCTTTCTTT. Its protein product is CASSYNQNTEAFF.

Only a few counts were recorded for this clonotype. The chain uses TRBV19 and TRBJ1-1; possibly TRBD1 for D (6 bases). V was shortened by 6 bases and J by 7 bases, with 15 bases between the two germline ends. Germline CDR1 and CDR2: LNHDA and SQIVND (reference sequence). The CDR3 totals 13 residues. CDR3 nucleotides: TGTGCCAGTAGAGGACAGCCAAGCCTTGAAGCTTTCTTT. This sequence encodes CASRGQPSLEAFF.

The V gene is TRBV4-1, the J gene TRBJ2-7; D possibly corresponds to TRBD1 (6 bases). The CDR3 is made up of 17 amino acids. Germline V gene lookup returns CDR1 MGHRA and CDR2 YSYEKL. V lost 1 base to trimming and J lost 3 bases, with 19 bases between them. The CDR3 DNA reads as TGCGCCAGCAGCCAAGCCCCCGACAGGTCGGACTTCTACGAGCAGTACTTC. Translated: CASSQAPDRSDFYEQYF.

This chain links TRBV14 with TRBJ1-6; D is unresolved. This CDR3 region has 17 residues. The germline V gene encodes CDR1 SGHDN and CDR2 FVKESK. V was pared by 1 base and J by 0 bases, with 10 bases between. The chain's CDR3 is CASSQGTAISYNSPLHF. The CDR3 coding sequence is TGTGCCAGCAGCCAAGGGACGGCGATCTCCTATAATTCACCCCTCCACTTT.

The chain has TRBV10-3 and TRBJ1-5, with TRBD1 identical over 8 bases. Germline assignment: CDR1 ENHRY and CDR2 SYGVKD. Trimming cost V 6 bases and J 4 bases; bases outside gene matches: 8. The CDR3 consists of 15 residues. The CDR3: CAIRGTGTTNQPQHF. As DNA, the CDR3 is TGTGCCATCAGAGGGACAGGCACGACGAATCAGCCCCAGCATTTT.

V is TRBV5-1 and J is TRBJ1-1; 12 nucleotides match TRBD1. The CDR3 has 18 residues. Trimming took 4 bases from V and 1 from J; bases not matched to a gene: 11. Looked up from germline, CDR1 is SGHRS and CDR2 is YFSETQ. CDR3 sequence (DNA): TGCGCCAGCAGCCGTAGTCCCGGGACAGGGGGCGCGAACACTGAAGCTTTCTTT. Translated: CASSRSPGTGGANTEAFF.

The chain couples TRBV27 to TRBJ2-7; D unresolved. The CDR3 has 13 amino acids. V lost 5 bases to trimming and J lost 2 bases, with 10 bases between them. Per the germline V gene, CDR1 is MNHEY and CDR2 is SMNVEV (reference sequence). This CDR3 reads CASSASATYEQYF. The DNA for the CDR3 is TGTGCCAGCAGTGCCTCAGCGACCTACGAGCAGTACTTC.

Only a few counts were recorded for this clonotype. In DNA, the CDR3 is TGTGCCAGCAGCTTAGAAGGTCCGCATCAGCCCCAGCATTTT. This encodes CASSLEGPHQPQHF. This rearrangement joins TRBV7-2 to TRBJ1-5; no firm D call. The CDR3 spans 14 residues. Trimming cost V 1 base and J 5 bases, with 9 bases left between them. Germline V gene lookup returns CDR1 SGHTA and CDR2 FQGNSA.

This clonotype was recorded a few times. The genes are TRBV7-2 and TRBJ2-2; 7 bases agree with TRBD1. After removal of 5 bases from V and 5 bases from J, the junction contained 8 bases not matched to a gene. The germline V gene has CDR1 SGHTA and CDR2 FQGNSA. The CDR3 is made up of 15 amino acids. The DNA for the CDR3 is TGTGCCAGCAGCCCCCGGGACAGAGGGACCGGGGAGCTGTTTTTT. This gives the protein CASSPRDRGTGELFF.

CDR3 DNA sequence: TGCGCCAGCAGCCAAGATCGGGGGGGGAGGGCACATTACAATGAGCAGTTCTTC. Residues: CASSQDRGGRAHYNEQFF. The chain couples TRBV4-1 to TRBJ2-1, with 8 bases lining up with TRBD2. This CDR3 has 18 amino acids. J lost 4 bases, V lost 0 bases, and 11 bases had no gene match. Germline CDR1 and CDR2: MGHRA and YSYEKL.

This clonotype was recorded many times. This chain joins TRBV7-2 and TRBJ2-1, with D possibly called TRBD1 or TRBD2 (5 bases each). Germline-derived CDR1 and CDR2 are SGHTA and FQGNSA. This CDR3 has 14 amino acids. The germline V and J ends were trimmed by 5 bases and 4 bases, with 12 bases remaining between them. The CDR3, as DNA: TGTGCCAGCAGCCGTCCGGGACCTTACAATGAGCAGTTCTTC. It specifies CASSRPGPYNEQFF.

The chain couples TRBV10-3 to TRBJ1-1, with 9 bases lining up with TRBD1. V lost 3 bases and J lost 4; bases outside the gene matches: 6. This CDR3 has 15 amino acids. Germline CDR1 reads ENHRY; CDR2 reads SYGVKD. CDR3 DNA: TGTGCCATCAGTGATGGGGACAGGGTGTTCACTGAAGCTTTCTTT. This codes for CAISDGDRVFTEAFF.

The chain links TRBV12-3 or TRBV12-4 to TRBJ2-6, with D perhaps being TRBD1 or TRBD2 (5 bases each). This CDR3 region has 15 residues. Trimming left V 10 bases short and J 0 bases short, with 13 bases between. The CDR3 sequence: CATQNGASGANVLTF. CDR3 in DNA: TGTGCCACTCAGAACGGGGCCTCTGGGGCCAACGTCCTGACTTTC.

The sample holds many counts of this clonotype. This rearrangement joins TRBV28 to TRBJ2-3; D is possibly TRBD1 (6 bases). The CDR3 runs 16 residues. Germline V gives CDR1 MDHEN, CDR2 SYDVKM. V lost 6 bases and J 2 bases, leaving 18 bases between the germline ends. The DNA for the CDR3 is TGTGCCAGCAGGGACGGACAGCGCTCCCACACAGATACGCAGTATTTT. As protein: CASRDGQRSHTDTQYF.

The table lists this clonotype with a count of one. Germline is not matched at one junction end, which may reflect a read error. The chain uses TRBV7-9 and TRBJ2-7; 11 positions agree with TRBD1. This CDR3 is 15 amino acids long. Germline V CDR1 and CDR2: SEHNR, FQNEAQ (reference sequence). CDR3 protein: CARSKPGQGAYEQYF. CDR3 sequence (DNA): TGTGCCCGCAGCAAACCGGGACAGGGGGCCTACGAGCAGTACTTC.

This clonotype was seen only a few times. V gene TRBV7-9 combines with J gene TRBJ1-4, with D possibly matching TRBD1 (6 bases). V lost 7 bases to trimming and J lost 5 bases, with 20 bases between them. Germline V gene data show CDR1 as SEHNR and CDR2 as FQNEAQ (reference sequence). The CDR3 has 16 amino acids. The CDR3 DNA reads TGTGCCAGCACTGCGATGGGGGGCAAAGTCAATGAAAAACTGTTTTTT. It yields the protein CASTAMGGKVNEKLFF.

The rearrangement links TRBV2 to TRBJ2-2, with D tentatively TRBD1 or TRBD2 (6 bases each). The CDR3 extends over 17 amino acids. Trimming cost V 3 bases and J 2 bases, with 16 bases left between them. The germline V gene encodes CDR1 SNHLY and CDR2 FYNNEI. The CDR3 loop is CASSEGGAKTNTGELFF. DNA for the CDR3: TGTGCCAGCAGTGAGGGGGGCGCGAAGACCAACACCGGGGAGCTGTTTTTT.

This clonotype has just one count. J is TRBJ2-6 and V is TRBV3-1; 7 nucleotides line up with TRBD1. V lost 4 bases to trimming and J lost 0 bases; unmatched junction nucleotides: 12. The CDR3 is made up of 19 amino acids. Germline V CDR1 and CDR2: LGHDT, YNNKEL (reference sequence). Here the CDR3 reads CASSRQGTAGSSGANVLTF. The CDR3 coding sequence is TGTGCCAGCAGCCGACAGGGAACAGCCGGAAGCTCTGGGGCCAACGTCCTGACTTTC. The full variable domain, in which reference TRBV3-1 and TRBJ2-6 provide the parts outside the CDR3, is DTAVSQTPKYLVTQMGNDKSIKCEQNLGHDTMYWYKQDSKKFLKIMFSYNNKELIINETVPNRFSPKSPDKAHLNLHINSLELGDSAVYFCASSRQGTAGSSGANVLTFGAGSRLTVL.